This T cell receptor (beta chain) was found in a study of cytomegalovirus exposure and HLA in healthy donors. CDR1 SGHTA and CDR2 FQGTGA come from the germline V gene. V was shortened by 5 bases and J by 0 bases, with 13 bases between the two germline ends. The CDR3 sequence is 15 residues long. The PCR was carried out with 60 Vbeta primers and 13 Jbeta primers. Using immunoSEQ multiplex PCR, the repertoire was profiled, and TCRdb retains in-frame clones only, with some absent. The data show fewer than 200,000 clones, with around 80% seen just once and approximately 7% held by the top ten. The table lists this clone with a count of one.

The chain uses TRBV7-3 and TRBJ1-1; D ambiguous. The TCR was taken from a woman in her twenties or thirties in good health and CMV-seropositive. The sequenced sample consisted of PBMCs. The CDR3 reads CASSPSGVMNTEAFF. Here the CDR3 DNA reads TGTGCCAGCAGCCCCAGCGGGGTCATGAACACTGAAGCTTTCTTT.